The sequence of this T cell receptor beta chain was determined in a study of T cell responses to AZD1222 COVID-19 vaccine. This CDR3 contains 12 residues. TCRdb keeps only in-frame clones here, not all; method: immunoSEQ multiplex PCR. The sample yields 150,000 or so clones, 94% seen once. The specimen comprised peripheral blood, sampled 28 days after the second AZD1222 dose. This TCR came from an adult who received the AZD1222 COVID-19 vaccine. The J gene is TRBJ1-6, the V gene TRBV21-1. TRBV21-1 has pseudogene status. This CDR3 is CASSKEGSPLHF. CDR3 coding DNA: TGTGCCAGCAGCAAAGAAGGATCACCCCTCCACTTT.